This TCR beta chain was recorded in a study of tumor and adjacent non-tumor tissue in lung cancer. Whole-study findings and limits: Tumor TCR diversity, when higher, was linked to shorter survival. Significantly higher TCR diversity was found in tumor than normal lung.

This clonotype was observed at least ten times. Antigen unknown. At one of its ends the junction is not consistent with the germline gene, which may arise from a read error. This CDR3 is 15 amino acids long. Germline V gene data show CDR1 as SGHAT and CDR2 as FQNNGV. RNA was extracted from bulk tissue without any cell sorting. TCRbeta libraries were built with three rounds of nested PCR, modified from ARM-PCR. TCRdb reanalysed the multiplex PCR reads using MiXCR and keeps one entry per CDR3 protein. The sample records 75,000 to 95,000 distinct CDR3 sequences, about 67% being singletons. The gene calls are TRBV11-2 and TRBJ2-3; D is perhaps TRBD2 (5 bases). The sequenced material came from lung tumor tissue. The receptor was isolated from a man aged 55-75 years with non-small cell lung cancer. The CDR3 loop reads CASSLAAASTATQYF. CDR3 bases: TGTGCCAGCAGCTTAGCGGCTGCTAGCACAGCTACGCAGTATTTT. The full variable domain, rest sourced from reference TRBV11-2 and TRBJ2-3, is EAGVAQSPRYKIIEKRQSVAFWCNPISGHATLYWYQQILGQGPKLLIQFQNNGVVDDSQLPKDRFSAERLKGVDSTLKIQPAKLEDSAVYLCASSLAAASTATQYFGPGTRLTVL.